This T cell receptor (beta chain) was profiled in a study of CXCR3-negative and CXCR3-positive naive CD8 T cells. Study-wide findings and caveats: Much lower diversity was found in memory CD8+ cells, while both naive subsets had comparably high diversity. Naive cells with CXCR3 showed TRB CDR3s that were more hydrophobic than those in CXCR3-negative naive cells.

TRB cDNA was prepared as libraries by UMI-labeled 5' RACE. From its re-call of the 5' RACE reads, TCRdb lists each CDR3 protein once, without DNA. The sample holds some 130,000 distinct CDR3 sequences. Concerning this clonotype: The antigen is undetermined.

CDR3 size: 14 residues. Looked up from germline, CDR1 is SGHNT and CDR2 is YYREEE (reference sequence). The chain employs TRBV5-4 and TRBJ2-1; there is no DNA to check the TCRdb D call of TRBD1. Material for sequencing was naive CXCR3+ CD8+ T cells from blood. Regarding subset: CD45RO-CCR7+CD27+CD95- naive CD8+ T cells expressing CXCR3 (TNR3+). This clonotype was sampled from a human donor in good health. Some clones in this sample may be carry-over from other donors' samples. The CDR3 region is CASSLQGYNNEQFF.